This T cell receptor beta chain was identified in a study of OX40 agonist ivuxolimab in advanced cancers. Study information: Patients achieving partial responses numbered three: one hepatocellular carcinoma case and two cutaneous melanoma cases.

This CDR3 is 16 amino acids long. V was pared by 2 bases and J by 2 bases, with 13 bases between. The germline V gene encodes CDR1 LNHDA and CDR2 SQIVND (reference sequence). Sequencing was performed with immunoSEQ multiplex PCR; in TCRdb, only in-frame clones are kept and a portion is missing. The sample comprises more than 50,000 clones, 87% of which are singletons, and 1.8% rests with the top ten. Study-level findings and limits: By week 6 at 0.1 to 3.0 mg/kg, blood CD4+ and CD8+ T cells had expanded clonally.

Comment on this clone: Its antigen is currently unknown.

The chain employs TRBV19 and TRBJ1-5; TRBD1 might be the D (5 bases). This specimen was CD4+ or CD8+ T cells sorted from blood, taken in a trial of the OX40 agonist ivuxolimab. This clonotype was obtained from an adult with an advanced solid tumor such as melanoma, head and neck, liver or kidney cancer. DNA for the CDR3: TGTGCCAGTAGTATATTCGCGTTACAGGGCAATCAGCCCCAGCATTTT. Translated: CASSIFALQGNQPQHF.